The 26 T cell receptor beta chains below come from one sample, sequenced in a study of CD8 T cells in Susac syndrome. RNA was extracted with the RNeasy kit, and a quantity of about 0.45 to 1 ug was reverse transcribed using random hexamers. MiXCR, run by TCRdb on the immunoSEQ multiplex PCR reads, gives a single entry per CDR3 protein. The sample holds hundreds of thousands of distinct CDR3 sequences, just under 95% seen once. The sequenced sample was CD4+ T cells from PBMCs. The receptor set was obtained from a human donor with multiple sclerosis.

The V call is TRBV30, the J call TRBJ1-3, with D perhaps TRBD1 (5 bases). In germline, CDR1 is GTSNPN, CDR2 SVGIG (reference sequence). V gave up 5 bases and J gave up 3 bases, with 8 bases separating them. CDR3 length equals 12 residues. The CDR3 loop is CAWDQGGNTIYF. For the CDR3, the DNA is TGTGCCTGGGACCAGGGTGGAAACACCATATATTTT.

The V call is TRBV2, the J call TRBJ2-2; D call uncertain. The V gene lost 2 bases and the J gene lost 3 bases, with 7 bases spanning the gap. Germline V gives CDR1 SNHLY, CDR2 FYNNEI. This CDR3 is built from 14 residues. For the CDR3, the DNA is TGTGCCAGCAGTGAATTGGCGTACACCGGGGAGCTGTTTTTT. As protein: CASSELAYTGELFF.

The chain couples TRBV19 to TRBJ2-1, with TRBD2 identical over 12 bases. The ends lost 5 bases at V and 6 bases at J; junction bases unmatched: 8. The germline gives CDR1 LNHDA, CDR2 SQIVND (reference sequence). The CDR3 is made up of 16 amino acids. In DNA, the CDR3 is TGTGCCAGTAGTGTAGCCCTAGCGGGGGGGCTCAATGAGCAGTTCTTC. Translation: CASSVALAGGLNEQFF.

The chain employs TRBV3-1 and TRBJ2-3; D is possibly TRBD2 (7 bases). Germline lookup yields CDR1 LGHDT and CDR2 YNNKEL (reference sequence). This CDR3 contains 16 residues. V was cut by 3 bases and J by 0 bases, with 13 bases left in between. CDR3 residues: CASSHMRGGSTDTQYF. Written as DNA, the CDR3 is TGTGCCAGCAGCCATATGAGGGGGGGTAGCACAGATACGCAGTATTTT.

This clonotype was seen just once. Here the CDR3 DNA reads TGTGCCATCAGTGAAGGAATTTCGAACACCGGGGAGCTGTTTTTT. Translating it yields CAISEGISNTGELFF. V and J are TRBV10-3 and TRBJ2-2; D is unclear. Trimming shortened V by 3 bases and J by 0 bases, and 8 bases separated the two germline ends. In germline, CDR1 is ENHRY, CDR2 SYGVKD. The CDR3 has 15 amino acids.

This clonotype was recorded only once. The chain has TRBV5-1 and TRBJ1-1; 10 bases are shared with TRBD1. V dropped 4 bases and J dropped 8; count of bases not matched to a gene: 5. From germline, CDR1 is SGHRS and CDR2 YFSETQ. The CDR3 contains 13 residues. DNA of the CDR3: TGCGCCAGCAGCAAGACAGGGGGCACCGAAGCTTTCTTT. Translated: CASSKTGGTEAFF.

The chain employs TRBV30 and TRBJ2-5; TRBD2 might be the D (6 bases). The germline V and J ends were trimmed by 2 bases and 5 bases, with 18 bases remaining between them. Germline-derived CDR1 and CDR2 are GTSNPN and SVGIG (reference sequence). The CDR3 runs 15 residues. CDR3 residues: CAWSSGLGRSETQYF. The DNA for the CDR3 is TGTGCCTGGAGTTCAGGGCTTGGGAGGTCGGAGACCCAGTACTTC.

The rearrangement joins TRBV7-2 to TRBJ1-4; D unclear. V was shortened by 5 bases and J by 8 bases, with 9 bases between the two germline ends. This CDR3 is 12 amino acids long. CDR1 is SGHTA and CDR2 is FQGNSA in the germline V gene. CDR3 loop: CASSLGKEKLFF. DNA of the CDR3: TGTGCCAGCAGCCTAGGGAAGGAAAAACTGTTTTTT.

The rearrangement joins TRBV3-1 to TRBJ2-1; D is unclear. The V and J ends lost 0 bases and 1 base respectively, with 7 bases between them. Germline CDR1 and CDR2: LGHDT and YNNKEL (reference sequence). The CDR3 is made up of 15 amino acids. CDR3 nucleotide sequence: TGTGCCAGCAGCCAAGAACCCCTTTCCTACAATGAGCAGTTCTTC. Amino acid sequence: CASSQEPLSYNEQFF.

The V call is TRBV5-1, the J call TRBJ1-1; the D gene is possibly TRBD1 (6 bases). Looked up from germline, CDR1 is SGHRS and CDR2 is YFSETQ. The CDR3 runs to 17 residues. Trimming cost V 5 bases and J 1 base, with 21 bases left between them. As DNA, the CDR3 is TGCGCCAGCAGGGATGGGGGGCAGGGAGGAGGGAACACTGAAGCTTTCTTT. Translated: CASRDGGQGGGNTEAFF.

CDR3 DNA: TGTGCCACCAGCCGTTGGGCGCCTGAAAACACCATATATTTT. It yields the protein CATSRWAPENTIYF. The rearrangement joins TRBV24-1 to TRBJ1-3; D unresolved. CDR3 size: 14 residues. From germline, CDR1 is KGHDR and CDR2 SFDVKD. Between the trimmed V and J ends, which lost 7 bases and 6 bases, there was a span of 15 bases.

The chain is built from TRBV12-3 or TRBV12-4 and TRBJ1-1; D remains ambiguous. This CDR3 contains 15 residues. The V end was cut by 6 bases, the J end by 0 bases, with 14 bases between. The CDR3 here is CASSPPQRLNTEAFF. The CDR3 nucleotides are TGTGCCAGCAGCCCCCCACAGAGACTGAACACTGAAGCTTTCTTT.

The CDR3 reads CASSQPDRGIYEQYF. CDR3 nucleotides: TGCGCCAGCAGCCAACCAGACAGGGGGATCTACGAGCAGTACTTC. This chain uses TRBV4-1 with TRBJ2-7, with 9 bases identical to TRBD1. The CDR3 length is 15 residues. V shed 2 bases and J 3 bases; nucleotides not matched to a gene: 5. Germline V gene lookup returns CDR1 MGHRA and CDR2 YSYEKL.

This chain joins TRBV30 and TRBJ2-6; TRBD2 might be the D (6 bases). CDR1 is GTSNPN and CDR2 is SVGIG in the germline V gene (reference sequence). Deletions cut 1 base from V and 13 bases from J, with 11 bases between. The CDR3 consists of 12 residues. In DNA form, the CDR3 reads TGTGCCTGGAGTGGGGCAGGGAGGGTCCTGACTTTC. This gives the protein CAWSGAGRVLTF.

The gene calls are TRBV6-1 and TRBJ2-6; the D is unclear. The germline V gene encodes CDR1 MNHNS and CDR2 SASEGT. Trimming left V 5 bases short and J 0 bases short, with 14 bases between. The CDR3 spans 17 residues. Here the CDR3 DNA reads TGTGCCAGCAGTCGGGCGATTACTATCTCTGGGGCCAACGTCCTGACTTTC. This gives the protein CASSRAITISGANVLTF.

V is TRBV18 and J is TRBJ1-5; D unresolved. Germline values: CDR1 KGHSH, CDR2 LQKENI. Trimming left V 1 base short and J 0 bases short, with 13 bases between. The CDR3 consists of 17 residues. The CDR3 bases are TGTGCCAGCTCACCACAGCGGCACGGCTATAGCAATCAGCCCCAGCATTTT. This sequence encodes CASSPQRHGYSNQPQHF. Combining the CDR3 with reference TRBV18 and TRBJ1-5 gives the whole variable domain NAGVMQNPRHLVRRRGQEARLRCSPMKGHSHVYWYRQLPEEGLKFMVYLQKENIIDESGMPKERFSAEFPKEGPSILRIQQVVRGDSAAYFCASSPQRHGYSNQPQHFGDGTRLSIL.

As DNA, the CDR3 is TGCAGTGCCCGGGACGCACGCACAGATACGCAGTATTTT. This encodes CSARDARTDTQYF. The chain joins TRBV20-1 to TRBJ2-3; either TRBD1 or TRBD2 may fit D (5 bases each). The CDR3 has 13 residues. Trimming took off 6 bases at V and 1 base at J, with 11 bases between the two ends. Germline lookup yields CDR1 DFQATT and CDR2 SNEGSKA (reference sequence).

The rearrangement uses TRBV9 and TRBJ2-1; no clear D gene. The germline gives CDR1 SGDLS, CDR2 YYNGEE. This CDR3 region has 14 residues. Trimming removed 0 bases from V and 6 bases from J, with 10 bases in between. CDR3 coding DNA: TGTGCCAGCAGCGTAGCCAGCACCCGCAATGAGCAGTTCTTC. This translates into CASSVASTRNEQFF.

CDR3 nucleotides: TGCGCCAGCAGCTTGGGGACTAGCGGGAGTCGGGATGAGCAGTTCTTC. This codes for CASSLGTSGSRDEQFF. The chain recombines TRBV5-1 with TRBJ2-1, with 13 bases identical to TRBD2. V shed 0 bases, J shed 8 bases, and the junction held 5 bases outside the gene matches. Per germline, CDR1 SGHRS and CDR2 YFSETQ. This CDR3 spans 16 amino acids.

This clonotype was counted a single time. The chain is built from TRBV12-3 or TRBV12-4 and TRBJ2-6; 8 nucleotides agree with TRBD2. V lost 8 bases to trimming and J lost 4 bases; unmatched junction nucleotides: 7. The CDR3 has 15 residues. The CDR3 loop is CASARGGPGANVLTF. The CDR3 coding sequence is TGTGCCAGCGCTCGCGGGGGGCCAGGGGCCAACGTCCTGACTTTC.

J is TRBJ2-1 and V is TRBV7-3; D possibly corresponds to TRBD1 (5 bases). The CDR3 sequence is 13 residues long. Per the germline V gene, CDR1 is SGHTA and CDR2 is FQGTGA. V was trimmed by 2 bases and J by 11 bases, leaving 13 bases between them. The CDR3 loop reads CASSLEYRQKQFF. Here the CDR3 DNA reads TGTGCCAGCAGCTTAGAGTATCGACAGAAGCAGTTCTTC.

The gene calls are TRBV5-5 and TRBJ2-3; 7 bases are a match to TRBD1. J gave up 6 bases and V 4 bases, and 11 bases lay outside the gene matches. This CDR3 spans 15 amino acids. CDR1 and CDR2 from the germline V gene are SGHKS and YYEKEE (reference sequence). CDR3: CASSVGQPTVDTQYF. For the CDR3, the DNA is TGTGCCAGCAGCGTGGGACAGCCAACGGTGGATACGCAGTATTTT. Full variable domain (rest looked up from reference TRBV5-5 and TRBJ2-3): DAGVTQSPTHLIKTRGQQVTLRCSPISGHKSVSWYQQVLGQGPQFIFQYYEKEERGRGNFPDRFSARQFPNYSSELNVNALLLGDSALYLCASSVGQPTVDTQYFGPGTRLTVL.

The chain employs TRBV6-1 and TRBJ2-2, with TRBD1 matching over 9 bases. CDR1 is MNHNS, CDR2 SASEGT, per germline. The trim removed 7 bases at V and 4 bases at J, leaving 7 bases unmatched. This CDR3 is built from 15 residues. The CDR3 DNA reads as TGTGCCAGCAAAAACAGGGGGCAGGGCACCGGGGAGCTGTTTTTT. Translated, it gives CASKNRGQGTGELFF.

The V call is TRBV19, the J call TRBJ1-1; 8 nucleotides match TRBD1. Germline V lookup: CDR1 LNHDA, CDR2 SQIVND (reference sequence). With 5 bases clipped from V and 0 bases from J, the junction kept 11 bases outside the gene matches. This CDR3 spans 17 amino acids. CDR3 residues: CASSSRTGSEVNTEAFF. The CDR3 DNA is TGTGCCAGTAGTTCCCGGACAGGGAGCGAAGTGAACACTGAAGCTTTCTTT.

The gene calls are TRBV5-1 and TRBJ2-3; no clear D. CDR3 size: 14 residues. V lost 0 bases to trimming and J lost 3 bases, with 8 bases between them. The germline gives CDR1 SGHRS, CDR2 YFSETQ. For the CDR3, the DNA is TGCGCCAGCAGCTTGGAGGCCAAGACAGATACGCAGTATTTT. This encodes CASSLEAKTDTQYF. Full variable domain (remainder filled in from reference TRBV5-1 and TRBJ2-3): KAGVTQTPRYLIKTRGQQVTLSCSPISGHRSVSWYQQTPGQGLQFLFEYFSETQRNKGNFPGRFSGRQFSNSRSEMNVSTLELGDSALYLCASSLEAKTDTQYFGPGTRLTVL.

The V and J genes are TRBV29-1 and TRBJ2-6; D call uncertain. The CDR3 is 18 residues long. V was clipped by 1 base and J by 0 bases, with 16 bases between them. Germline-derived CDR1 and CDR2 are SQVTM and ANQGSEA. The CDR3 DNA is TGCAGCGTTGAAGCCCGAGACGCCCGGAGCTCTGGGGCCAACGTCCTGACTTTC. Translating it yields CSVEARDARSSGANVLTF.